The entry below gives a single TCR beta chain sequence along with its context. This entry is derived from a study of blood T cell repertoires in COVID-19. Turning to the study itself: Researchers got acute and convalescent COVID-19 samples from the United States, Italy and Spain. In each case, the material was cDNA or gDNA derived from T cells, B-cell-depleted T cells, or PBMCs.

V shed 0 bases and J 4 bases; nucleotides not matched to a gene: 0. This CDR3 is built from 14 residues. Germline loops: CDR1 MNHNY, CDR2 SVGAGI (reference sequence). Methods used by the authors: Researchers report that nucleated cell counts were estimated from reference gene primer amplification. Repertoires were generated with immunoSEQ multiplex PCR, while TCRdb's copy carries only in-frame clones and drops some. D and trimming come from the DNA, and the V and J calls and clone size come from that table. The sample carries under 55,000 clones, approximately 79% recorded once. The receptor's source is a man in his 70s with acute or convalescent COVID-19. Sample: peripheral blood. The chain is built from TRBV6-6 and TRBJ1-3, with 7 nucleotides matching TRBD1. The CDR3 DNA follows: TGTGCCAGCAGTTACTCAGGGGGCGGAAACACCATATATTTT. Translation gives CASSYSGGGNTIYF.